The TCR beta chain under discussion was sequenced for a study of vaccination effects on CD4 cells after COVID-19 (dated by TCRdb to between 2020 and 2023). Turning to the overall study: Post-vaccine samples across the study were collected a median of 72 days after the second dose, with a range of 14 to 241. The study compared SARS-CoV-2 spike-specific CD4+ TCR repertoires before and after mRNA vaccination in COVID-19 convalescent patients and infection-naive vaccine recipients. The full study included roughly 11 COVID-19 convalescent patients and a few SARS-CoV-2-naive healthy vaccine recipients. The Oncomine TCR Beta short-read assay on an Illumina iSeq 100 was used to sequence cultures from other donors in the study. Study-level results and caveats: At late post-vaccination timepoints, both infection-induced and vaccine-induced clones showed marked clonal contraction, consistent with waning T cell responses. Limitations of the study were the small number of convalescent patients and the absence of early post-infection timepoints. Among healthy vaccine recipients, nearly all vaccine-induced clones were SARS-CoV-2 mono-reactive, and just 1 of 255 was cross-reactive with common cold coronaviruses.

Concerning this clone itself: Its cognate antigen has yet to be identified. No qualities accompany the bases; no much larger clone lies one base away.

To identify antigen-specific CD4+ T cell clonotypes by their expansion, the ViraFEST assay first stimulated PBMC with viral peptide pools and then applied TCR sequencing. After approximately eleven days of culture, CD4+ T cells were isolated with the EasySep CD4+ T cell isolation kit. Participants received two doses of either the BNT162b2 or the mRNA-1273 mRNA SARS-CoV-2 vaccine. Healthy vaccine recipients had no prior SARS-CoV-2 infection, confirmed by negative nucleocapsid antibodies before and after vaccination. About 2.1 million PBMC per well were cultured with approximately 10 ug/ml peptides in IMDM containing around 5% human AB serum, approximately 10 IU/ml IL-2 and gentamicin. On days 3 and 7, half of the culture medium was replaced with fresh IL-2-containing medium. Unless noted otherwise, every peptide stimulation condition was grown in triplicate wells. Using Ficoll-Paque Plus gradient centrifugation, PBMC were separated from whole blood and then either used fresh or cryopreserved at -140C. The spike proteins of SARS-CoV-2 and of the common cold coronaviruses HCoV-NL63, HCoV-OC43 and HCoV-229E were spanned by overlapping peptide pools. The QIAamp micro DNA kit was used to extract genomic DNA from the cultured CD4+ T cells.

Taken from the germline V gene, the CDR1 and CDR2 loops are SGHRS and YFSETQ. Ends trimmed: V by 3 bases, J by 4 bases; bases unmatched to a gene: 2. The CDR3 starts with the cysteine, ends with the phenylalanine, and has 13 residues. Only CDR3 DNA remains: 39 bases, in frame from the first base. The library was produced with the immunoSEQ multiplex PCR assay. TCR beta CDR3 sequencing was performed on DNA from the cultured, isolated CD4+ T cells. Under the source paper's analysis protocol: The analysis removed non-productive TCR sequences, trimmed reads to the CDR3 region, and retained only CDR3s that were 7 or more amino acids long. Antigen-specific clonotypes were identified using the MANAFEST web app by comparison of expansion in peptide wells against reference cultures. For clones to be considered positive, expansion at FDR<0.05 versus reference and all other wells, an odds ratio above 5, and a frequency above 0.1% in two replicate wells were required. Clonotypes significantly expanded in SARS-CoV-2 spike wells and in at least one common cold coronavirus spike condition were defined as cross-reactive. CDR3 similarity was assessed by Levenshtein distance using the stringdist R package, and unrooted trees were constructed with ape in R 3.6.1. As stored in TCRdb, this immuneACCESS dataset retains in-frame rearrangements with V and J assigned. A fraction of the clones does not appear; measured against another copy, unresolved V genes explain less than half of the discrepancy, and the remainder lacks a known reason. V, J and clone size derive from that table, while D and trimming were established from the DNA sequence. This sample gives 25,000 or so clones in total; 70% to 75% of them show up just once. About 8.3% of the sample is taken by the ten largest.

This TCR came from a human donor who received a COVID-19 vaccine. The chain employs TRBV5-1 and TRBJ2-7, and 9 bases in between align with TRBD1. The input for sequencing was CD4+ T cells from PBMCs cultured with SARS-CoV-2 spike peptides, taken after COVID-19 vaccination. The sample's cell subset or site label, decoded: SARS-CoV-2 spike overlapping peptide pool stimulation. The DNA sequence follows: TGCGCCAGCAGCTCCGACAGGGGGTACGAGCAGTACTTC. Its translation is CASSSDRGYEQYF.